This T cell receptor beta chain stems from a study of shared clonotypes between healthy human individuals. The CDR3 spans 13 residues. V was shortened by 1 base and J by 7 bases, with 8 bases between the two germline ends. Germline CDR1 MNHEY, CDR2 SMNVEV (reference sequence). Replicate PCRs were loaded with around 280 ng DNA from unsorted PBMC, 30,000 or so T cell genomes. Assay used: immunoSEQ multiplex PCR; TCRdb lists only in-frame clones, some missing. Of about 520,000 clones listed, 81% are singletons. This clonotype was obtained from a woman in her thirties or forties in good health. Some clones in this sample may be carry-over from other donors' samples. Sequencing input: PBMCs. The J gene is TRBJ1-5, the V gene TRBV27; D is unclear. The CDR3, as DNA: TGTGCCAGCAGTTTATTTTGGGAGCAGCCCCAGCATTTT. Its protein product is CASSLFWEQPQHF.